Listed below are T cell receptor beta chains from one sample, sequenced in a study of vaccination and CD4 T cells after COVID-19. Via MiXCR, TCRdb re-called the PCR reads, giving one row per CDR3 protein. The sample records some 13,000 distinct CDR3 sequences, approximately 40% being singletons. The antigens these receptors bind are not known. Material for sequencing was CD4+ T cells from blood, cultured in vitro. These receptors originate from a human donor who had recovered from COVID-19. CDR3s include the opening cysteine and the closing phenylalanine or tryptophan. D genes are given only for firm matches. Size tells how often a clone was seen (once, few, many) or the class of an expanded clone, and some rows leave it out.

V gene	J gene	D gene	clone size	CDR3 length	CDR3 protein	CDR3 DNA
TRBV5-4	TRBJ2-3	TRBD2	few	15	CASTVREGSTDTQYF	TGTGCCAGCACCGTACGGGAGGGGAGCACAGATACGCAGTATTTT
TRBV6-1	TRBJ2-1	TRBD1	-	13	CASTFDRGDEQFF	TGTGCCAGCACCTTTGACAGGGGCGATGAGCAGTTCTTC
TRBV12-3/TRBV12-4	TRBJ1-2	TRBD1	few	14	CASSLMTGAHGYTF	TGTGCCAGCAGCCTAATGACAGGGGCTCATGGCTACACCTTC
TRBV29-1	TRBJ1-2	-	once	13	CSVEGGANYGYTF	TGCAGCGTTGAGGGGGGAGCTAACTATGGCTACACCTTC
TRBV19	TRBJ2-3	-	-	14	CASSQPSAADTQYF	TGTGCCAGTAGTCAGCCCTCCGCCGCAGATACGCAGTATTTT
TRBV20-1	TRBJ2-1	TRBD2	-	11	CSAPGLAEQFF	TGCAGTGCTCCCGGACTAGCTGAGCAGTTCTTC
TRBV20-1	TRBJ2-6	-	-	16	CSARDQQGAGANVLTF	TGCAGTGCTAGAGACCAACAGGGTGCCGGGGCCAACGTCCTGACTTTC
TRBV7-2	TRBJ1-3	-	-	14	CASSSGVSGNTIYF	TGTGCCAGCAGCTCGGGGGTCTCTGGAAACACCATATATTTT
TRBV3-1	TRBJ1-2	TRBD1	once	13	CASSQGTGVGYTF	TGTGCCAGCAGCCAAGGGACAGGGGTAGGCTACACCTTC
TRBV10-3	TRBJ2-2	-	-	13	CAITGTDTGELFF	TGTGCCATCACAGGCACCGACACCGGGGAGCTGTTTTTT
TRBV2	TRBJ2-7	TRBD1	few	13	CASLGTGAYEQYF	TGTGCCAGCCTCGGGACAGGGGCCTACGAGCAGTACTTC
TRBV20-1	TRBJ1-6	-	-	16	CSARVGVQGTNSPLHF	TGCAGTGCTAGAGTGGGCGTACAGGGTACTAATTCACCCCTCCACTTT
TRBV6-1	TRBJ2-1	-	-	17	CASSEAGTPLPDNEQFF	TGTGCCAGCAGTGAAGCGGGGACCCCCCTTCCGGACAATGAGCAGTTCTTC
TRBV20-1	TRBJ2-1	TRBD1	-	14	CSAMRQQGYNEQFF	TGCAGTGCTATGCGCCAACAGGGGTACAATGAGCAGTTCTTC
TRBV6-1	TRBJ2-5	-	-	11	CASSHAGTQYF	TGTGCCAGCAGCCACGCCGGGACCCAGTACTTC
TRBV19	TRBJ1-5	-	-	13	CASSISSRQPQHF	TGTGCCAGTAGTATCTCTTCCCGTCAGCCCCAGCATTTT
TRBV6-1	TRBJ2-7	-	-	15	CASTRSGTPSYEQYF	TGTGCCAGTACCCGATCGGGGACGCCGTCCTACGAGCAGTACTTC
TRBV7-2	TRBJ2-7	TRBD2	-	13	CASSWTSGYEQYF	TGTGCCAGCAGCTGGACTAGCGGCTACGAGCAGTACTTC
TRBV7-3	TRBJ2-5	-	once	14	CASSSSGPGETQYF	TGTGCCAGCAGCTCCTCCGGACCCGGAGAGACCCAGTACTTC
TRBV30	TRBJ2-7	-	-	12	CAWDAGGFEQYF	TGTGCCTGGGACGCTGGGGGTTTCGAGCAGTACTTC
TRBV6-5	TRBJ2-1	-	once	17	CASSYSDPTWGKNEQFF	TGTGCCAGCAGTTACTCGGACCCAACCTGGGGGAAAAATGAGCAGTTCTTC
TRBV20-1	TRBJ2-2	-	few	15	CSASGSWRNTGELFF	TGCAGTGCTAGTGGGTCGTGGAGGAACACCGGGGAGCTGTTTTTT
TRBV18	TRBJ1-3	-	once	14	CASSPQGAGNTIYF	TGTGCCAGCTCACCACAGGGTGCCGGAAACACCATATATTTT
TRBV2	TRBJ1-2	-	few	11	CASSMDYGYTF	TGTGCCAGCAGTATGGACTATGGCTACACCTTC
TRBV1	TRBJ2-2	-	-	18	CTSSQDEVIAGAAGELFF	TGCACCAGCAGCCAAGATGAGGTAATAGCGGGAGCGGCCGGGGAGCTGTTTTTT
TRBV20-1	TRBJ2-3	TRBD2	few	14	CSASLSGVADTQYF	TGCAGTGCTAGTCTTAGCGGGGTGGCAGATACGCAGTATTTT
TRBV12-3/TRBV12-4	TRBJ1-5	-	-	14	CASSPTIPSEPQHF	TGTGCCAGCAGTCCCACAATCCCCTCCGAGCCCCAGCATTTT
TRBV7-9	TRBJ2-5	-	-	12	CASSGNQETQYF	TGTGCCAGCAGCGGGAATCAAGAGACCCAGTACTTC
TRBV6-5	TRBJ2-7	-	-	14	CASSYLDRAYEQYF	TGTGCCAGCAGTTACCTGGATAGGGCCTACGAGCAGTACTTC
TRBV7-9	TRBJ1-5	-	-	19	CASSSHRGAGSPNNQPQHF	TGTGCCAGCAGCTCCCACAGAGGAGCAGGCTCGCCTAACAATCAGCCCCAGCATTTT
TRBV2	TRBJ2-7	TRBD1	few	16	CASTGQGVASSYEQYF	TGTGCCAGCACCGGACAGGGGGTCGCGAGCTCCTACGAGCAGTACTTC
TRBV11-3	TRBJ2-2	-	-	16	CASSLDGGSNTGELFF	TGTGCCAGCAGCTTAGATGGGGGGTCGAACACCGGGGAGCTGTTTTTT
TRBV5-4	TRBJ2-1	TRBD2	-	19	CASSSLLIAGGPGGHEQFF	TGTGCCAGCAGCTCGTTACTTATAGCGGGAGGGCCTGGAGGGCATGAGCAGTTCTTC
TRBV12-3/TRBV12-4	TRBJ2-7	TRBD2	-	12	CASRTSEGEQYF	TGTGCCAGCAGGACTAGCGAGGGAGAGCAGTACTTC
TRBV7-2	TRBJ2-3	TRBD2	few	15	CASSSQSGNIDTQYF	TGTGCCAGCAGCTCCCAAAGCGGGAATATAGATACGCAGTATTTT
TRBV11-3	TRBJ1-1	-	few	13	CASSFGRDTEAFF	TGTGCCAGCAGCTTCGGGAGAGACACTGAAGCTTTCTTT
TRBV28	TRBJ1-6	-	few	12	CASSLLYSPLHF	TGTGCCAGCAGTTTATTGTATTCACCCCTCCACTTT